These 9 T cell receptor beta chains were sequenced from one sample in a study of CD8 T cells in Susac syndrome. Random hexamers were used to reverse transcribe the RNA input (about 0.5 to 1 ug). TCRdb ran MiXCR on the immunoSEQ multiplex PCR reads and lists one entry per CDR3 protein. The sample lists about 440,000 distinct CDR3 sequences, more than 70% occurring once. Sample: CD8+ T cells from PBMCs. These receptors were obtained from a human donor with multiple sclerosis.

The rearrangement uses TRBV27 and TRBJ1-2; unclear D gene. Germline lookup yields CDR1 MNHEY and CDR2 SMNVEV (reference sequence). Trimming stripped 4 bases from V and 0 bases from J, with 6 bases between. The CDR3 contains 13 residues. The CDR3 coding sequence is TGTGCCAGCAGTTATAGCTCTAACTATGGCTACACCTTC. This translates into CASSYSSNYGYTF.

The chain carries TRBV5-4 and TRBJ2-2; 10 nucleotides agree with TRBD1. The CDR3 totals 15 residues. V was pared by 2 bases and J by 5 bases, with 3 bases of the junction left unmatched. Per the germline V gene, CDR1 is SGHNT and CDR2 is YYREEE (reference sequence). In DNA form, the CDR3 reads TGTGCCAGCAGCTTAGGACAGGGGGTAACCGGGGAGCTGTTTTTT. Encoded protein: CASSLGQGVTGELFF. The full variable domain, in which reference TRBV5-4 and TRBJ2-2 provide the parts outside the CDR3, is ETGVTQSPTHLIKTRGQQVTLRCSSQSGHNTVSWYQQALGQGPQFIFQYYREEENGRGNFPPRFSGLQFPNYSSELNVNALELDDSALYLCASSLGQGVTGELFFGEGSRLTVL.

In this sample, this clonotype turned up once. The V call is TRBV9, the J call TRBJ2-5, with D perhaps matching TRBD1 or TRBD2 (5 bases each). The CDR3 is 13 residues long. Germline V gives CDR1 SGDLS, CDR2 YYNGEE. Trimming removed 4 bases at V and 2 bases at J, with 9 bases between. DNA of the CDR3: TGTGCCAGCAGCATCTGGGGGCAAGAGACCCAGTACTTC. This encodes CASSIWGQETQYF.

The V call is TRBV27, the J call TRBJ2-1; TRBD1 might be the D (6 bases). The CDR3 has 14 residues. The germline V gene has CDR1 MNHEY and CDR2 SMNVEV (reference sequence). V was clipped by 0 bases and J by 12 bases, with 15 bases between them. DNA for the CDR3: TGTGCCAGCAGTTTATCCAGGGGTGCAATATGGCAGTTCTTC. As protein: CASSLSRGAIWQFF.

The V and J genes are TRBV7-9 and TRBJ2-3; 16 positions match TRBD2. Germline CDR1 is SEHNR and CDR2 is FQNEAQ (reference sequence). This CDR3 region has 18 residues. The V and J ends lost 2 bases and 6 bases, in that order; junction bases with no gene match: 8. CDR3 DNA sequence: TGTGCCAGCAGCTTACCCGTTGGGACTAGCGGGGGGGCGGATACGCAGTATTTT. Its translation is CASSLPVGTSGGADTQYF.

This CDR3 is CASSLGGDRSLNTEAFF. The CDR3 DNA follows: TGTGCCAGCAGCTTAGGGGGGGACAGGTCTTTGAACACTGAAGCTTTCTTT. This sequence joins TRBV11-2 and TRBJ1-1; 8 bases are a match to TRBD1. CDR1 SGHAT and CDR2 FQNNGV come from the germline V gene. The CDR3 consists of 17 residues. The trim removed 1 base at V and 0 bases at J, leaving 7 bases unmatched.

The chain carries TRBV27 and TRBJ2-3; either TRBD1 or TRBD2 may supply D (5 bases each). Germline values: CDR1 MNHEY, CDR2 SMNVEV (reference sequence). This CDR3 has 15 residues. Trimming shortened V by 5 bases and J by 0 bases, and 12 bases separated the two germline ends. CDR3 sequence: CASSPIGGSTDTQYF. CDR3 coding DNA: TGTGCCAGCAGTCCAATTGGGGGTAGCACAGATACGCAGTATTTT.

The chain combines TRBV27 with TRBJ1-1; D is uncertain. The CDR3 extends over 14 amino acids. Germline V lookup: CDR1 MNHEY, CDR2 SMNVEV (reference sequence). V lost 6 bases, J lost 0 bases, and 11 bases lay in between. CDR3: CASSPLWVNTEAFF. The CDR3, as DNA: TGTGCCAGCAGCCCCCTCTGGGTGAACACTGAAGCTTTCTTT.

The chain couples TRBV4-1 to TRBJ1-2; 8 bases fit TRBD1. V lost 2 bases and J lost 1; bases outside the gene matches: 9. Germline V CDR1 and CDR2: MGHRA, YSYEKL. This CDR3 comprises 17 residues. This CDR3 is CASSQTPGQGINYGYTF. The CDR3 bases are TGCGCCAGCAGCCAAACCCCTGGACAGGGAATTAACTATGGCTACACCTTC.